These 5 T cell receptor beta chains came from one sample sequenced in a study of T cells in Graves' hyperthyroidism and ophthalmopathy. RNA transcripts yielded amplified TCR beta CDR3 regions. First-round RT-PCR of the TCR CDR3 relied on the HTBI primer set. TCRdb itself ran the multiplex PCR reads through MiXCR, one entry per CDR3 protein. The data hold 300,000 to 500,000 distinct CDR3 sequences, with about an eighth observed a single time. The sequencing sample was made of blood. The receptors stem from a middle-aged man with Graves' ophthalmopathy.

This clonotype was found many times. The chain has TRBV4-1 and TRBJ1-6, with 7 bases aligning to TRBD1. The CDR3 is 17 residues long. V dropped 0 bases and J dropped 17; count of bases not matched to a gene: 19. Germline V CDR1 and CDR2: MGHRA, YSYEKL. Here the CDR3 reads CASSQDNTGTAQNLIHF. CDR3 nucleotide sequence: TGCGCCAGCAGCCAAGATAATACCGGGACAGCTCAAAATCTCATCCACTTT.

This clonotype was counted many times. V and J are TRBV28 and TRBJ1-1, with TRBD1 matching 9 bases. With V trimmed by 6 bases and J by 1 base, 9 bases remained unmatched. The V gene's germline CDR1 is MDHEN and CDR2 SYDVKM. The CDR3 has 16 amino acids. The CDR3 reads CASSPGTGSGNTEAFF. In nucleotides, the CDR3 is TGTGCCAGCAGCCCCGGGACAGGGAGTGGGAACACTGAAGCTTTCTTT.

This clonotype occurred a few times. The rearrangement joins TRBV6-1 to TRBJ2-3, with 7 bases matching TRBD2. The CDR3 is made up of 14 amino acids. Germline values: CDR1 MNHNS, CDR2 SASEGT. Germline trimming cut 6 bases from V and 0 bases from J; bases unmatched to any gene: 3. The CDR3 bases are TGTGCCAGCAGGAGCGGGGTTAGCACAGATACGCAGTATTTT. Its translation: CASRSGVSTDTQYF.

In its sample, this clonotype was seen a few times. The V gene is TRBV11-3, the J gene TRBJ2-4; weak D call: TRBD1 (5 bases). CDR3 size: 16 residues. Germline V gives CDR1 SGHNT, CDR2 YENEEA. The germline V and J ends were trimmed by 3 bases and 0 bases, with 12 bases remaining between them. This CDR3 reads CASSLTAVLAKNIQYF. In DNA form, the CDR3 reads TGTGCCAGCAGCTTGACAGCCGTCCTAGCCAAAAACATTCAGTACTTC.

The table lists this clonotype with many counts. The chain joins TRBV28 to TRBJ2-3; the match to TRBD1 covers 8 bases. The V gene end was trimmed by 4 bases and the J gene end by 6 bases; junction bases not matched to a gene: 6. From germline, CDR1 is MDHEN and CDR2 SYDVKM. This CDR3 region has 14 residues. The CDR3 coding sequence is TGTGCCAGCAGTTCAGGACAGGGTCCTGATACGCAGTATTTT. This sequence encodes CASSSGQGPDTQYF.